This T cell receptor beta chain derives from a study of T cells expressing NK-cell markers. Study details: Repertoires of TCR beta were obtained from T cells sorted as CD3+CD56+NKG2C+, CD3+CD56+NKG2C- and CD3+CD56-NKG2C+. Serological testing identified most of the eight sequenced donors as HCMV-seropositive and one as seronegative. Study-level points and caveats: The share of CD8+ T cells held by dominant NKG2C+ clonotypes was roughly 1.0-7.5% in about 6 donors.

UMIs were included in TCR beta cDNA generated by 5'RACE template switching. TCRdb re-analyzed the 5' RACE reads; it lists each CDR3 protein once, without DNA. The sample table includes roughly 420,000 distinct CDR3 sequences. The CDR3 is 11 amino acids. CDR1 LGHDT and CDR2 YNNKEL come from the germline V gene (reference sequence). About this clonotype: As yet, its antigen is unknown.

The TCR originated in a woman between 18 and 70 years old in good health. The sequenced sample consisted of blood T cells: a sorted CD56 or NKG2C T cell subset, CD4+ or CD8+ T cells, or bulk PBMC T cells (not recorded which). The chain employs TRBV3-1 and TRBJ2-5; TCRdb proposes TRBD1, but this gene call is untestable without DNA. CDR3 in amino acids: CASSQQGRVYF.